Presented here are 26 T cell receptor beta chains from one specimen sequenced in a study of blood T cell repertoires in COVID-19. Measured with immunoSEQ multiplex PCR; TCRdb has only the in-frame clones, and not every one. The sample has about 280,000 clones; 85% are singletons. The specimen sequenced was PBMCs or T cells enriched from blood (not recorded which). The origin of the receptors is a woman in her 50s who had recovered from COVID-19.

The CDR3 loop is CASSPLRTSASEQFF. In DNA, the CDR3 is TGTGCCAGCAGCCCCTTGAGGACTAGCGCTTCTGAGCAGTTCTTC. The V gene is TRBV3-1 (or the pseudogene TRBV3-2), the J gene TRBJ2-1, with TRBD2 matching 9 bases. The ends lost 4 bases at V and 9 bases at J; junction bases unmatched: 10. Germline V gene lookup returns CDR1 LGHDT and CDR2 YNNKEL (reference sequence). CDR3 length: 15 residues.

V gene TRBV28 combines with J gene TRBJ1-2, with TRBD1 as a possible D gene (6 bases). Between the trimmed V and J ends, which lost 7 bases and 0 bases, there was a span of 15 bases. CDR1 and CDR2 from the germline V gene are MDHEN and SYDVKM. CDR3 size: 15 residues. The CDR3: CASTIRGGANYGYTF. DNA of the CDR3: TGTGCCAGCACCATTAGGGGGGGAGCTAACTATGGCTACACCTTC.

In its sample, this clone was seen many times. This rearrangement joins TRBV5-4 to TRBJ1-6, with D perhaps matching TRBD1 (6 bases). V was shortened by 1 base and J by 15 bases, with 11 bases between the two germline ends. CDR3 length: 12 residues. Germline CDR1 and CDR2: SGHNT and YYREEE (reference sequence). DNA for the CDR3: TGTGCCAGCAGCTTGACAGGGTCTCTCCTCCACTTT. Residues: CASSLTGSLLHF.

This clone was picked up one time. The chain employs TRBV28 and TRBJ1-2; TRBD1 might be the D (5 bases). The CDR3 contains 14 residues. V shed 3 bases and J shed 4 bases, with 12 bases lying between them. The germline gives CDR1 MDHEN, CDR2 SYDVKM. CDR3: CASSFAGQAYGYTF. CDR3 DNA sequence: TGTGCCAGCAGTTTCGCAGGGCAAGCCTATGGCTACACCTTC.

Only a few counts were recorded for this clone. The chain uses TRBV29-1 and TRBJ1-3, with D possibly being TRBD1 (6 bases). CDR1 and CDR2 (germline): SQVTM, ANQGSEA. This CDR3 has 11 amino acids. V was trimmed by 2 bases and J by 16 bases, leaving 15 bases between them. The chain's CDR3 is CSVETGRDIYF. DNA of the CDR3: TGCAGCGTTGAAACGGGGAGGGACATTTATTTT.

The chain is built from TRBV19 and TRBJ2-2; 10 positions match TRBD2. Germline assignment: CDR1 LNHDA and CDR2 SQIVND (reference sequence). CDR3 length: 16 residues. J lost 5 bases, V lost 1 base, and 4 bases had no gene match. The CDR3 DNA follows: TGTGCCAGTAGTATAGCGATGGGACTAGCGACCGGGGAGCTGTTTTTT. This encodes CASSIAMGLATGELFF. The full variable domain, in which reference TRBV19 and TRBJ2-2 provide the parts outside the CDR3, is DGGITQSPKYLFRKEGQNVTLSCEQNLNHDAMYWYRQDPGQGLRLIYYSQIVNDFQKGDIAEGYSVSREKKESFPLTVTSAQKNPTAFYLCASSIAMGLATGELFFGEGSRLTVL.

This chain uses TRBV11-2 with TRBJ2-1; D uncertain. Trimming took off 4 bases at V and 3 bases at J, with 19 bases between the two ends. Germline V gene sequence: CDR1 SGHAT, CDR2 FQNNGV. The CDR3 is 17 residues long. In nucleotides, the CDR3 is TGTGCCAGCAGCTCCGACGACTTCCTCGGAATCTACAATGAGCAGTTCTTC. Translation gives CASSSDDFLGIYNEQFF.

This clone was found a few times. This chain links TRBV3-1 (or the pseudogene TRBV3-2) with TRBJ1-5; perhaps TRBD1 as D (5 bases). V gave up 7 bases and J gave up 3 bases, with 10 bases separating them. CDR1 LGHDT and CDR2 YNNKEL come from the germline V gene (reference sequence). The CDR3 runs to 13 residues. DNA of the CDR3: TGTGCCAGCACCGCGGGGCTCAATCAGCCCCAGCATTTT. Translation: CASTAGLNQPQHF.

The rearrangement uses TRBV27 and TRBJ2-7; 9 bases are a match to TRBD1. Per the germline V gene, CDR1 is MNHEY and CDR2 is SMNVEV (reference sequence). The CDR3 has 13 amino acids. Unmatched junction bases numbered 6, after V lost 9 bases and J lost 3 bases. In DNA, the CDR3 is TGTGCCAGTGCCCGACAGGGGGTCTACGAGCAGTACTTC. It codes for CASARQGVYEQYF.

This chain links TRBV5-6 with TRBJ2-5; D gene uncertain. The V gene's germline CDR1 is SGHDT and CDR2 YYEEEE. The CDR3 is 15 amino acids. Trimming left V 4 bases short and J 5 bases short, with 18 bases between. This chain's CDR3 is CASSTSGQPRETQYF. CDR3 DNA: TGTGCCAGCAGCACGTCAGGCCAGCCACGGGAGACCCAGTACTTC. Supplemented by reference TRBV5-6 and TRBJ2-5, the full variable domain reads DAGVTQSPTHLIKTRGQQVTLRCSPKSGHDTVSWYQQALGQGPQFIFQYYEEEERQRGNFPDRFSGHQFPNYSSELNVNALLLGDSALYLCASSTSGQPRETQYFGPGTRLLVL.

The chain employs TRBV9 and TRBJ2-3; TRBD2 matches at 14 bases. Germline V gives CDR1 SGDLS, CDR2 YYNGEE. CDR3 size: 16 residues. V gave up 3 bases and J gave up 6 bases; unmatched junction bases: 6. This chain's CDR3 is CASSGTSGRPGDTQYF. Written as DNA, the CDR3 is TGTGCCAGCAGCGGGACTAGCGGGAGGCCTGGGGATACGCAGTATTTT.

The CDR3 loop reads CASSFFFETGVQETQYF. CDR3 in DNA: TGCGCCAGCAGCTTTTTTTTTGAGACAGGCGTCCAAGAGACCCAGTACTTC. This chain links TRBV5-1 with TRBJ2-5; tentatively, D is TRBD1 (6 bases). Per germline, CDR1 SGHRS and CDR2 YFSETQ. V lost 2 bases and J 1 base, leaving 18 bases between the germline ends. The CDR3 extends over 17 amino acids.

This chain joins TRBV10-2 and TRBJ2-3; the match to TRBD1 covers 7 bases. There are 16 residues in the CDR3. With V trimmed by 2 bases and J by 0 bases, 5 bases remained unmatched. Looked up from germline, CDR1 is WSHSY and CDR2 is SAAADI. The CDR3 DNA follows: TGCGCCAGCAGTGAGGAAGGGGACAGCAGCACAGATACGCAGTATTTT. It translates to CASSEEGDSSTDTQYF.

The chain recombines TRBV5-1 with TRBJ1-5; D is unresolved. V was pared by 0 bases and J by 7 bases, with 14 bases between. Germline loops: CDR1 SGHRS, CDR2 YFSETQ. The CDR3 loop spans 15 amino acids. CDR3 sequence: CASSLEWGAGQPQHF. In nucleotides, the CDR3 is TGCGCCAGCAGCTTGGAATGGGGAGCGGGGCAGCCCCAGCATTTT.

The chain recombines TRBV30 with TRBJ2-3, with 9 bases lining up with TRBD2. J gave up 2 bases and V 4 bases, and 1 base lay outside the gene matches. The germline V gene encodes CDR1 GTSNPN and CDR2 SVGIG (reference sequence). The CDR3 spans 13 residues. CDR3 protein: CAWTSGTTDTQYF. CDR3 nucleotide sequence: TGTGCCTGGACTAGCGGGACCACAGATACGCAGTATTTT.

This chain uses TRBV28 with TRBJ1-4; 7 bases agree with TRBD1. The CDR3 is 15 amino acids. CDR1 MDHEN and CDR2 SYDVKM come from the germline V gene. Trimming removed 2 bases from V and 6 bases from J; junction bases left unmatched: 6. The CDR3 spells CASSLRRQGYEKLFF. DNA for the CDR3: TGTGCCAGCAGTTTACGTCGACAGGGTTATGAAAAACTGTTTTTT.

The chain employs TRBV12-3 or TRBV12-4 and TRBJ1-1; possible D gene TRBD1, 5 bases. The V end lost 5 bases, the J end lost 9 bases, and 13 bases lay between the germline ends. This CDR3 is built from 12 residues. The chain's CDR3 is CASSPDDRQAFF. The CDR3 region has the DNA TGTGCCAGCAGTCCGGATGACAGACAAGCTTTCTTT.

J is TRBJ1-4 and V is TRBV4-1; 11 nucleotides line up with TRBD1. The junction had 9 bases not matched to a gene; V was cut back by 3 bases and J by 6 bases. The CDR3 has 17 residues. Germline CDR1 is MGHRA and CDR2 is YSYEKL. DNA for the CDR3: TGCGCCAGCAGCCAGACTACGCCGGGACAGGGGGATGAAAAACTGTTTTTT. It codes for CASSQTTPGQGDEKLFF.

The rearrangement uses TRBV6-2 or TRBV6-3 and TRBJ2-1; D remains unclear. The V gene lost 4 bases and the J gene lost 8 bases, with 12 bases spanning the gap. Germline CDR1 is MNHEY and CDR2 is SVGEGT. This CDR3 is 13 amino acids long. The DNA for the CDR3 is TGTGCCAGCAGTTGGATCAGGTCCCATGAGCAGTTCTTC. Translation gives CASSWIRSHEQFF.

The V and J genes are TRBV11-2 and TRBJ1-1; 7 bases align to TRBD1. J gave up 10 bases and V 1 base, and 9 bases lay outside the gene matches. CDR3 length: 14 amino acids. CDR1 and CDR2 (germline): SGHAT, FQNNGV. As DNA, the CDR3 is TGTGCCAGCAGCTTAGCGGTATCAGGGGGTCGAGCTTTCTTT. This gives the protein CASSLAVSGGRAFF.

The chain is built from TRBV5-1 and TRBJ2-1, with TRBD2 as a possible D gene (6 bases). Germline V gene sequence: CDR1 SGHRS, CDR2 YFSETQ. This CDR3 region has 15 residues. The V end lost 0 bases, the J end lost 10 bases, and 17 bases lay between the germline ends. CDR3 bases: TGCGCCAGCAGCTTGGGGGGGGACGCCCCTAGGGAGCAGTTCTTC. This codes for CASSLGGDAPREQFF. The full variable domain, rest sourced from reference TRBV5-1 and TRBJ2-1, is KAGVTQTPRYLIKTRGQQVTLSCSPISGHRSVSWYQQTPGQGLQFLFEYFSETQRNKGNFPGRFSGRQFSNSRSEMNVSTLELGDSALYLCASSLGGDAPREQFFGPGTRLTVL.

This clone was seen just once. This chain's CDR3 is CASSQGLVLTEAFF. As DNA, the CDR3 is TGCGCCAGCAGCCAAGGTCTAGTTCTCACTGAAGCTTTCTTT. The V gene is TRBV4-1, the J gene TRBJ1-1; D is undetermined. The CDR3 runs 14 residues. V was trimmed by 1 base and J by 4 bases, leaving 10 bases between them. The germline V gene encodes CDR1 MGHRA and CDR2 YSYEKL.

The rearrangement joins TRBV27 to TRBJ2-6; unclear D gene. Trimming stripped 2 bases from V and 2 bases from J, with 7 bases between. This CDR3 has 15 residues. Germline V CDR1 and CDR2: MNHEY, SMNVEV (reference sequence). In DNA form, the CDR3 reads TGTGCCAGCAGTTTACTGTCTGCTGGGGCCAACGTCCTGACTTTC. Its translation is CASSLLSAGANVLTF.

The chain has TRBV4-1 and TRBJ1-3; 7 bases are shared with TRBD1. CDR3 length: 14 amino acids. The V gene's germline CDR1 is MGHRA and CDR2 YSYEKL. With 1 base clipped from V and 4 bases from J, the junction kept 1 base outside the gene matches. CDR3 sequence reads: CASSQGQGGNTIYF. CDR3 in DNA: TGCGCCAGCAGCCAAGGACAGGGAGGAAACACCATATATTTT.

The chain recombines TRBV6-5 with TRBJ2-5; TRBD1 agrees at 9 bases. CDR1 is MNHEY, CDR2 SVGAGI, per germline. V gave up 0 bases and J gave up 4 bases; unmatched junction bases: 3. The CDR3 has 15 residues. Here the CDR3 reads CASSYSRTGVETQYF. Here the CDR3 DNA reads TGTGCCAGCAGTTACTCGAGGACAGGGGTAGAGACCCAGTACTTC.

This rearrangement joins TRBV6-1 to TRBJ1-4; the match to TRBD1 covers 10 bases. With V trimmed by 0 bases and J by 7 bases, 2 bases remained unmatched. This CDR3 contains 15 residues. The V gene's germline CDR1 is MNHNS and CDR2 SASEGT. CDR3 sequence (DNA): TGTGCCAGCAGTGAAGCTGGGACAGGGGCTGAAAAACTGTTTTTT. Its protein product is CASSEAGTGAEKLFF.